What follows are 18 T cell receptor beta chains derived from one specimen sequenced in a study of T cells in Graves' hyperthyroidism and ophthalmopathy. Amplification of TCR beta CDR3 regions used RNA as the template. Carried out on the TCR CDR3, a first-round RT-PCR used the HTBI primer set. TCRdb ran MiXCR on the multiplex PCR reads and lists one entry per CDR3 protein. The sample carries roughly 580,000 distinct CDR3 sequences, roughly 13% recorded once. The sample comprised blood. Receptors were obtained from a woman aged 25 to 45 with Graves' hyperthyroidism that later progressed to Graves' ophthalmopathy.

This rearrangement joins TRBV18 to TRBJ2-2, with no clear D. The germline V and J ends were trimmed by 2 bases and 9 bases, with 13 bases remaining between them. The CDR3 is 14 amino acids. The germline V gene encodes CDR1 KGHSH and CDR2 LQKENI. The CDR3 reads CASSPVRVDRELFF. The DNA of the CDR3 is TGTGCCAGCTCACCAGTAAGGGTCGATCGGGAGCTGTTTTTT.

V gene TRBV29-1 combines with J gene TRBJ1-2, with 9 bases lining up with TRBD1. Germline loops: CDR1 SQVTM, CDR2 ANQGSEA. CDR3 length: 11 amino acids. Germline trimming cut 4 bases from V and 8 bases from J; bases unmatched to any gene: 2. The CDR3 DNA is TGCAGCGTTGTGGACAGGGGCGGCTACACCTTC. It yields the protein CSVVDRGGYTF.

This clonotype was observed many times. This chain links TRBV6-1 with TRBJ2-7, with 9 nucleotides matching TRBD2. Germline V gene data show CDR1 as MNHNS and CDR2 as SASEGT. The junction had 7 bases not matched to a gene; V was cut back by 1 base and J by 6 bases. The CDR3 spans 15 residues. CDR3 DNA: TGTGCCAGCAGTGAAGTGGGTAGCGGGAGTGGCGAGCAGTACTTC. It translates to CASSEVGSGSGEQYF.

At least ten counts were recorded for this clonotype. The V call is TRBV2, the J call TRBJ1-2; maybe TRBD1 (5 bases). Trimming removed 4 bases from V and 8 bases from J, with 11 bases in between. CDR1 SNHLY and CDR2 FYNNEI come from the germline V gene. CDR3 length: 12 residues. DNA for the CDR3: TGTGCCAGCAGTGGGGATGGGGCGGGCTACACCTTC. Its protein product is CASSGDGAGYTF.

This clonotype was seen only a few times. The CDR3 loop reads CASSTTGFPEAFF. CDR3 bases: TGTGCCAGCAGTACTACAGGGTTCCCTGAAGCTTTCTTT. The V and J genes are TRBV12-3 or TRBV12-4 and TRBJ1-1; TRBD1 might be the D (6 bases). The CDR3 has 13 amino acids. Between the trimmed V and J ends, which lost 5 bases and 6 bases, there was a span of 13 bases.

The rearrangement uses TRBV19 and TRBJ2-5, with TRBD1 identical over 9 bases. The CDR3 sequence is 14 residues long. Unmatched junction bases numbered 4, after V lost 6 bases and J lost 2 bases. Germline V gene lookup returns CDR1 LNHDA and CDR2 SQIVND (reference sequence). The CDR3 DNA is TGTGCCAGTAGAGACAGGGGGAGGCAAGAGACCCAGTACTTC. This translates into CASRDRGRQETQYF.

Ten or more counts support this clonotype. The chain is built from TRBV28 and TRBJ2-3, with no clear D. V lost 2 bases and J 4 bases, leaving 16 bases between the germline ends. This CDR3 spans 16 amino acids. Germline CDR1 and CDR2: MDHEN and SYDVKM. CDR3 amino acids: CASSLRFRTVADTQYF. Here the CDR3 DNA reads TGTGCCAGCAGTTTAAGGTTCCGTACGGTGGCAGATACGCAGTATTTT.

In its sample, this clonotype was seen a few times. The rearrangement links TRBV20-1 to TRBJ2-3; 7 bases are a match to TRBD2. There are 15 residues in the CDR3. Trimming at V came to 7 bases and at J to 6 bases, leaving 16 bases not matched to a gene. The germline V gene encodes CDR1 DFQATT and CDR2 SNEGSKA (reference sequence). The CDR3 DNA is TGCAGTGTGTCTAAAAGCGGGACGTCAGTTGATACGCAGTATTTT. Protein sequence: CSVSKSGTSVDTQYF.

The rearrangement joins TRBV4-3 to TRBJ2-1, with TRBD2 matching 9 bases. Per germline, CDR1 LGHNA and CDR2 YSLEER. The CDR3 is 18 residues long. The junction had 11 bases not matched to a gene; V was cut back by 0 bases and J by 5 bases. This CDR3 is CASSQDRTSVPEDNEQFF. CDR3 coding DNA: TGCGCCAGCAGCCAAGACCGGACTAGCGTTCCTGAGGACAATGAGCAGTTCTTC.

The J gene is TRBJ1-1, the V gene TRBV12-3 or TRBV12-4; D perhaps matches TRBD1 (5 bases). The ends were cut back, 6 bases at V and 1 base at J, with 24 bases in the middle. This CDR3 has 18 amino acids. The DNA for the CDR3 is TGTGCCAGCAGCCCCGAATGGGACTCTGGTTGGGGGAACACTGAAGCTTTCTTT. Amino acid sequence: CASSPEWDSGWGNTEAFF.

This chain joins TRBV5-1 and TRBJ2-7, with D perhaps assigned TRBD1 or TRBD2 (5 bases each). CDR1 SGHRS and CDR2 YFSETQ come from the germline V gene. This CDR3 is 16 amino acids long. V lost 4 bases, J lost 3 bases, and 20 bases lay in between. CDR3 protein: CASSPPSGPHLYEQYF. The CDR3 region has the DNA TGCGCCAGCAGCCCCCCATCGGGGCCCCACCTCTACGAGCAGTACTTC.

This clonotype was seen repeatedly, ten times or more. CDR3 in DNA: TGTGCCATCAGTGTGGGGACCACCGAGACCCAGTACTTC. Translating it yields CAISVGTTETQYF. The chain links TRBV10-3 to TRBJ2-5; D may be TRBD1 or TRBD2 (5 bases each). This CDR3 comprises 13 residues. The germline V gene encodes CDR1 ENHRY and CDR2 SYGVKD. Trimming removed 4 bases from V and 5 bases from J, with 11 bases in between.

This clonotype has ten or more counts. The chain links TRBV3-1 to TRBJ2-5, with 7 bases fitting TRBD1. CDR1 LGHDT and CDR2 YNNKEL come from the germline V gene (reference sequence). V lost 4 bases to trimming and J lost 0 bases; unmatched junction nucleotides: 8. The CDR3 extends over 16 amino acids. The CDR3 nucleotides are TGTGCCAGCAGCCGCCCGGACAGGTTCGACCAAGAGACCCAGTACTTC. It translates to CASSRPDRFDQETQYF.

This clonotype was recorded many times. The chain combines TRBV10-3 with TRBJ2-1; no clear D. Trimming took 10 bases from V and 2 from J, leaving 15 bases between them. The CDR3 loop spans 14 amino acids. Germline lookup yields CDR1 ENHRY and CDR2 SYGVKD. The CDR3 protein is CATKNRSPYNEQFF. The CDR3 DNA reads as TGTGCCACGAAGAATCGGAGCCCCTACAATGAGCAGTTCTTC.

The gene calls are TRBV6-1 and TRBJ2-2; D gene unclear. CDR1 MNHNS and CDR2 SASEGT come from the germline V gene. The CDR3 totals 14 residues. The V and J ends lost 5 bases and 4 bases respectively, with 11 bases between them. The CDR3 sequence: CASSNFPVTGELFF. CDR3 bases: TGTGCCAGCAGTAATTTTCCAGTCACCGGGGAGCTGTTTTTT.

The V call is TRBV29-1, the J call TRBJ2-1, with 10 bases lining up with TRBD2. The CDR3 has 16 amino acids. Germline lookup yields CDR1 SQVTM and CDR2 ANQGSEA. J lost 6 bases, V lost 2 bases, and 10 bases had no gene match. The CDR3 region is CSVETGGLAGVNEQFF. CDR3 sequence (DNA): TGCAGCGTTGAAACGGGGGGGCTAGCGGGGGTCAATGAGCAGTTCTTC.

The chain links TRBV7-2 to TRBJ2-3, with 10 bases that match TRBD2. The CDR3 is made up of 16 amino acids. In germline, CDR1 is SGHTA, CDR2 FQGNSA. J was trimmed by 2 bases and V by 3 bases; bases with no gene match: 5. CDR3: CASSLPSGGATDTQYF. CDR3 nucleotides: TGTGCCAGCAGCTTGCCTAGCGGGGGAGCCACAGATACGCAGTATTTT. The variable domain in full, completed from reference TRBV7-2 and TRBJ2-3, reads GAGVSQSPSNKVTEKGKDVELRCDPISGHTALYWYRQSLGQGLEFLIYFQGNSAPDKSGLPSDRFSAERTGGSVSTLTIQRTQQEDSAVYLCASSLPSGGATDTQYFGPGTRLTVL.

Ten or more counts support this clonotype. This chain links TRBV5-1 with TRBJ2-1; 9 bases are a match to TRBD1. This CDR3 is built from 15 residues. Germline values: CDR1 SGHRS, CDR2 YFSETQ. Trimming took 2 bases from V and 8 from J; bases not matched to a gene: 8. The CDR3 DNA is TGCGCCAGCAGCTTTGGGGACAGGGAAGGCGATGAGCAGTTCTTC. Amino acid sequence: CASSFGDREGDEQFF. The complete variable domain, with remaining parts taken from reference TRBV5-1 and TRBJ2-1, reads KAGVTQTPRYLIKTRGQQVTLSCSPISGHRSVSWYQQTPGQGLQFLFEYFSETQRNKGNFPGRFSGRQFSNSRSEMNVSTLELGDSALYLCASSFGDREGDEQFFGPGTRLTVL.